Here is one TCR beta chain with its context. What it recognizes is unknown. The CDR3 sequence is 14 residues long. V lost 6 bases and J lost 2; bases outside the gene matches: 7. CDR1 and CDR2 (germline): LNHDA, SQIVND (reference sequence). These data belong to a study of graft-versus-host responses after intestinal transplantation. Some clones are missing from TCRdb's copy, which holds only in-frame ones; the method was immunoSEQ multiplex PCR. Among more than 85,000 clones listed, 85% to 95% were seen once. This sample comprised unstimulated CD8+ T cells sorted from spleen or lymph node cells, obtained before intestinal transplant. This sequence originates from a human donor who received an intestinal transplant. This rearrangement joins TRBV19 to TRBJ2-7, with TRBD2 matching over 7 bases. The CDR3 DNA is TGTGCCAGTAGCCACTCTAGCGGCGCCTACGAGCAGTACTTC. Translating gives CASSHSSGAYEQYF.